What follows are 9 T cell receptor beta chains derived from one specimen sequenced in a study of blood T cells in healthy people across ages. Next came a second PCR, run for roughly 7 to 12 cycles, which used a sample-barcoded 5' primer along with a J-beta primer mix. Using its own MiXCR run on the 5' RACE reads, TCRdb lists one record per CDR3 protein. The sample consists of about 730,000 distinct CDR3 sequences, approximately 43% of them appearing once. The sequenced sample consisted of blood. The source is an older woman in good health.

This clonotype was picked up a small number of times. The rearrangement joins TRBV20-1 to TRBJ2-7, with TRBD2 matching over 7 bases. J was trimmed by 0 bases and V by 0 bases; bases with no gene match: 5. Germline values: CDR1 DFQATT, CDR2 SNEGSKA (reference sequence). This CDR3 region has 15 residues. CDR3 region: CSARELGGYSYEQYF. DNA for the CDR3: TGCAGTGCTAGAGAATTGGGGGGGTACTCCTACGAGCAGTACTTC.

This chain's CDR3 is CSARAADRGHTGELFF. CDR3 coding DNA: TGCAGTGCTAGAGCCGCCGACAGGGGGCACACCGGGGAGCTGTTTTTT. J is TRBJ2-2 and V is TRBV20-1; 10 bases agree with TRBD1. The CDR3 has 16 amino acids. Germline V CDR1 and CDR2: DFQATT, SNEGSKA (reference sequence). V trimming: 1 base; J trimming: 3 bases; junction bases outside the gene matches: 5.

This rearrangement joins TRBV2 to TRBJ2-3, with 8 bases that match TRBD1. The germline gives CDR1 SNHLY, CDR2 FYNNEI. V shed 2 bases, J shed 4 bases, and the junction held 2 bases outside the gene matches. This CDR3 contains 14 residues. CDR3 bases: TGTGCCAGCAGTGAAAGACAGGGGTCAGATACGCAGTATTTT. As protein: CASSERQGSDTQYF.

This clonotype was counted between two and nine times. The chain uses TRBV25-1 and TRBJ2-3, with D possibly being TRBD2 (6 bases). Trimming left V 7 bases short and J 0 bases short, with 17 bases between. Germline CDR1 MGHDK, CDR2 SYGVNS. The CDR3 consists of 16 residues. CDR3 in DNA: TGTGCCAGCACTCATCGAGCGGGCACTAGCACAGATACGCAGTATTTT. This gives the protein CASTHRAGTSTDTQYF.

The rearrangement links TRBV6-2 or TRBV6-3 to TRBJ2-7, with TRBD2 matching over 9 bases. This CDR3 spans 14 amino acids. The J segment lost 4 bases and the V segment lost 5 bases, leaving 6 bases of the junction unmatched. Germline CDR1 is MNHEY and CDR2 is SVGEGT. CDR3 coding DNA: TGTGCCAGCAGTCGTAGCGGGAGTTTTTACGAGCAGTACTTC. Translating it yields CASSRSGSFYEQYF.

This clonotype occurred a few times. This sequence joins TRBV4-3 and TRBJ1-1, with D unclear. Trimming cost V 1 base and J 0 bases, with 12 bases left between them. The CDR3 runs to 16 residues. Germline V lookup: CDR1 LGHNA, CDR2 YSLEER. CDR3 nucleotide sequence: TGCGCCAGCAGCCAAGTCGGACGTACCATGAACACTGAAGCTTTCTTT. Translation: CASSQVGRTMNTEAFF.

This clonotype was detected only a few times. This chain links TRBV9 with TRBJ2-7; 12 nucleotides agree with TRBD1. The J segment lost 3 bases and the V segment lost 3 bases, leaving 10 bases of the junction unmatched. In germline, CDR1 is SGDLS, CDR2 YYNGEE. There are 17 residues in the CDR3. The DNA of the CDR3 is TGTGCCAGCAGCGCCTCCCCCGGGACAGGGGGCTTCTACGAGCAGTACTTC. Amino acid sequence: CASSASPGTGGFYEQYF.

This rearrangement joins TRBV10-3 to TRBJ2-7, with 8 bases fitting TRBD2. Unmatched junction bases numbered 6, after V lost 6 bases and J lost 5 bases. Germline CDR1 ENHRY, CDR2 SYGVKD. This CDR3 has 13 amino acids. This chain's CDR3 is CAIRETAGDEQYF. CDR3 bases: TGTGCCATCAGAGAGACAGCGGGGGACGAGCAGTACTTC.

V is TRBV6-2 or TRBV6-3 and J is TRBJ2-3; D possibly corresponds to TRBD1 (7 bases). CDR3 length: 16 residues. Germline CDR1 and CDR2: MNHEY and SVGEGT. Trimming cost V 2 bases and J 1 base, with 13 bases left between them. The CDR3 nucleotides read TGTGCCAGCAGTTACGGAGGGGGCGACGGCACAGATACGCAGTATTTT. Its translation: CASSYGGGDGTDTQYF.